This T cell receptor (beta chain) comes out of a study of human T cells and chemical hapten exposure. At least ten counts were recorded for this clonotype. The antigen is unknown. Stated time point: patch test 1, 2 weeks after DPC sensitization. As to treatment: therapeutic diphenylcyclopropenone sensitization with weekly scalp DPC. RNA extraction used unfractionated whole blood as the source of total RNA. The germline CDR1 and CDR2 sequences are KGHDR and SFDVKD. The CDR3 covers 14 residues. Trimming removed 11 bases at V and 4 bases at J, with 18 bases between. Findings of the study overall: Expanded TCRs were compared with controls, and the expanded TCRs formed significantly more large CDR3 similarity clusters. Since the donors had alopecia, their immune response may not be the same as that of healthy people.

TCRdb re-derived calls from the RACE reads in MiXCR, one entry per CDR3 protein. The sample holds approximately 34,000 distinct CDR3 sequences, 5.5% to 7.5% seen once. The rearrangement joins TRBV24-1 to TRBJ2-3; D is possibly TRBD1 (5 bases). The source is a young woman with alopecia areata. Some clones in this sample may be carry-over from other donors' samples. The specimen comprised whole blood, sampled in connection with sensitization to the hapten diphenylcyclopropenone (DPC). In DNA, the CDR3 is TGTGCCAACAGGAACGTTACCGACTCAGATACGCAGTATTTT. It yields the protein CANRNVTDSDTQYF.